This passage covers 4 T cell receptor beta chains from one sample sequenced in a study of control samples from healthy donors and cancer patients. Only in-frame clones appear in the TCRdb table, and some are missing; sequencing was by immunoSEQ multiplex PCR. The sample includes some 82,000 clones, roughly 88% of them seen just once. The material sequenced was PBMCs. Receptors originate from a man aged 55-75 years with head and neck cancer.

The V call is TRBV10-3, the J call TRBJ1-3; no definite D call. The V and J ends lost 2 bases and 0 bases respectively, with 20 bases between them. The CDR3 covers 19 residues. Germline V gene lookup returns CDR1 ENHRY and CDR2 SYGVKD. DNA of the CDR3: TGTGCCATCAGTGAGCGAACTAGCCCTGACACGCTCTCTGGAAACACCATATATTTT. Translated, it gives CAISERTSPDTLSGNTIYF.

This sequence joins TRBV12-3 or TRBV12-4 and TRBJ2-1; weak D call: TRBD1 (5 bases). Trimming removed 3 bases from V and 5 bases from J, with 8 bases in between. The CDR3 totals 13 residues. CDR3 coding DNA: TGTGCCAGCAGTTTGTCAGGGAACAATGAGCAGTTCTTC. Translated: CASSLSGNNEQFF.

The V call is TRBV7-6, the J call TRBJ2-2, with 8 bases aligning to TRBD1. Germline values: CDR1 SGHVS, CDR2 FNYEAQ. The CDR3 contains 14 residues. With V trimmed by 8 bases and J by 6 bases, 8 bases remained unmatched. DNA of the CDR3: TGTGCCAGCGCGGGACAGGCCCTATCCGGGGAGCTGTTTTTT. Protein sequence: CASAGQALSGELFF.

The genes are TRBV28 and TRBJ2-6; D ambiguous. The V gene lost 2 bases and the J gene lost 0 bases, with 8 bases spanning the gap. The CDR3 extends over 16 amino acids. CDR1 is MDHEN, CDR2 SYDVKM, per germline. Here the CDR3 DNA reads TGTGCCAGCAGTTTAGTGGCAGCCTCTGGGGCCAACGTCCTGACTTTC. It translates to CASSLVAASGANVLTF.